The present TCR beta chain was sequenced within a study of shared clonotypes between healthy human individuals. Whole-study findings and limits: Only blood samples were collected, and tissue repertoires likely differ.

With respect to this clone: Its target is unknown.

V was clipped by 4 bases and J by 14 bases; unmatched bases: 12. The CDR3 consists of 14 residues. Germline CDR1 is LNHDA and CDR2 is SQIVND (reference sequence). Data came from immunoSEQ multiplex PCR; TCRdb stores just in-frame clones and leaves some out. The sample records roughly 2.6 million clones, roughly nine tenths being singletons. Donors, healthy HIV-negative adults, lacked recent acute infections or vaccinations. This sequence was found in a man between 18 and 35 years old in good health. This chain links TRBV19 with TRBJ1-4; the match to TRBD1 covers 8 bases. Sequenced input: naive CD4+ T cells sorted from blood. Specified subset: CD45RA+ positively selected. CDR3 DNA sequence: TGTGCCAGTAGTACCGGGACAGGCCGAAGGGGGCTGTTTTTT. This encodes CASSTGTGRRGLFF. Drawing the rest from reference TRBV19 and TRBJ1-4, the complete variable domain is DGGITQSPKYLFRKEGQNVTLSCEQNLNHDAMYWYRQDPGQGLRLIYYSQIVNDFQKGDIAEGYSVSREKKESFPLTVTSAQKNPTAFYLCASSTGTGRRGLFFGSGTQLSVL.